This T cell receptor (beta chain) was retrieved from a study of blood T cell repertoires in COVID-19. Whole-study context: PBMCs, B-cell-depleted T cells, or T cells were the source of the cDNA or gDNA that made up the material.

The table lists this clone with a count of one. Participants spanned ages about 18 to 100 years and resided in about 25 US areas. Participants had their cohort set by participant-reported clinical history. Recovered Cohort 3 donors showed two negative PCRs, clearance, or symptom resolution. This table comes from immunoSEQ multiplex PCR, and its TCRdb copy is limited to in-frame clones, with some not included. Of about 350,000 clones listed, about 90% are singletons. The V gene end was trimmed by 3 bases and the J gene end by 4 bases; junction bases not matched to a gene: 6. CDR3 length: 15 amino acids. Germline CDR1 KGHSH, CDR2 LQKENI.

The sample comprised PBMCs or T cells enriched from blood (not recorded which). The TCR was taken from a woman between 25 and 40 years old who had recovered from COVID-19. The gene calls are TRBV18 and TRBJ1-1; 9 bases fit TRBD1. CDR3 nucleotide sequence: TGTGCCAGCTCACCGGGACAGGGATCGTTCACTGAAGCTTTCTTT. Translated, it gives CASSPGQGSFTEAFF.